This T cell receptor beta chain appears in the sequencing data of a study of T-cell reconstitution after alpha-beta-depleted transplantation in children. Molecular barcoding with unique molecular identifiers was used for the TCRbeta library. TCRdb independently ran MiXCR on the PCR reads; one entry per CDR3 protein. The table has about 640,000 distinct CDR3 sequences, over 10% seen once. Findings of the study overall: Newly generated T cells supplied most T-cell counts and diversity one year post-transplant. Surviving recipient cells, namely T cells and thymic progenitors, were the source of high day-60 TCRbeta diversity in some patients. Reported findings indicate that, about two months after transplant, alpha-beta T cells came from several hundred expanded clones, which were derived from non-depleted graft cells.

This clonotype was observed many times. Antigen specificity is unknown. V was cut by 2 bases and J by 3 bases, with 1 base left in between. The germline V gene encodes CDR1 LGHDT and CDR2 YNNKEL (reference sequence). The CDR3 is 12 amino acids. The J gene is TRBJ2-2, the V gene TRBV3-1; D unclear. The sequenced sample was PBMCs, mostly from graft donor cells, obtained 360 days after TCRalphabeta/CD19-depleted stem cell transplant. This TCR was recovered from a male patient aged 10-17 years who had a stem cell transplant for acute myeloid leukemia, so the T cells may come from the graft donor. CDR3: CASSQYTGELFF. The CDR3 region has the DNA TGTGCCAGCAGCCAATACACCGGGGAGCTGTTTTTT.